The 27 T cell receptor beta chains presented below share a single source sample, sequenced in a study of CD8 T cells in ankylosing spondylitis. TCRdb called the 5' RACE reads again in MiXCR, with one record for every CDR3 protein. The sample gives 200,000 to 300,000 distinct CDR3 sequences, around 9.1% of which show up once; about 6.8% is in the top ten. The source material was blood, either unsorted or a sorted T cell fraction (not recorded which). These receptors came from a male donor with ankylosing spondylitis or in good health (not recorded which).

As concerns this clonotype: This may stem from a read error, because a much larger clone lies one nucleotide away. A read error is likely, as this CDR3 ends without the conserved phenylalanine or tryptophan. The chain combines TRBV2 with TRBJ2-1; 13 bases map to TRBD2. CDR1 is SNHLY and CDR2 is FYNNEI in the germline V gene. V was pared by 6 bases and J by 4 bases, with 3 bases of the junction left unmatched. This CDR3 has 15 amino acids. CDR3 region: CASRKLAGGYNEQFY. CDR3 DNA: TGTGCCAGCAGGAAACTAGCGGGGGGGTACAATGAGCAGTTCTAC.

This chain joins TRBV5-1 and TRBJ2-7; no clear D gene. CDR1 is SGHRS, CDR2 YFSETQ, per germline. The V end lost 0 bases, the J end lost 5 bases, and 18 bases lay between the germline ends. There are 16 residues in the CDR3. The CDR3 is CASSLAPRIGEDEQYF. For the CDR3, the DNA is TGCGCCAGCAGCTTGGCCCCCAGGATTGGGGAAGACGAGCAGTACTTC.

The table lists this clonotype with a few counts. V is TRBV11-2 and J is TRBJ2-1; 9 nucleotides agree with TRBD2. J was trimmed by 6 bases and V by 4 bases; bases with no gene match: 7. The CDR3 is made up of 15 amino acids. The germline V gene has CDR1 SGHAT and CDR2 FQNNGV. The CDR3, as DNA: TGTGCCAGCAGCTCCCTAGCGGGACGGTTCAATGAGCAGTTCTTC. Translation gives CASSSLAGRFNEQFF.

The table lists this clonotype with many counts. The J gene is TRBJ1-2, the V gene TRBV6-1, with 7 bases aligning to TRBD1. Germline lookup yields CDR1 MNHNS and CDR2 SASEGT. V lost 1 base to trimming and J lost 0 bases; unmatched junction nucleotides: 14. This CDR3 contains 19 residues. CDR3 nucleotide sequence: TGTGCCAGCAGTGAAGTAGGCACCTCCGGACAGGCGGCTAACTATGGCTACACCTTC. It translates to CASSEVGTSGQAANYGYTF.

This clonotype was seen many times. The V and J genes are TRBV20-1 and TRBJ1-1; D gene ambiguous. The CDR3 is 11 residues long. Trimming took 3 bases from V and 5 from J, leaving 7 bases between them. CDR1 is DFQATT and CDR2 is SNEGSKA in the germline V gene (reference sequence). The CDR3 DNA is TGCAGTGCTAGTTTGTCAACTGAAGCTTTCTTT. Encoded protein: CSASLSTEAFF.

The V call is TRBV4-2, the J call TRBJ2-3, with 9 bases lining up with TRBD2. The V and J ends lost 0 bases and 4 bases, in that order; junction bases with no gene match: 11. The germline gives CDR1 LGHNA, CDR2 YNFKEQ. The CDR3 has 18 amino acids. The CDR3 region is CASSQDPLLAGAPDTQYF. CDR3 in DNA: TGTGCCAGCAGCCAAGATCCGTTATTAGCGGGAGCACCAGATACGCAGTATTTT.

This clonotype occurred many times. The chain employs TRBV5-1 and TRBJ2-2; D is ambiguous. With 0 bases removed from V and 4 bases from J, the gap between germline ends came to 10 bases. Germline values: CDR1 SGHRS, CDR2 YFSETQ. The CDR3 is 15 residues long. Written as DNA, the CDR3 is TGCGCCAGCAGCTTGGGACAAGCAGGCACCGGGGAGCTGTTTTTT. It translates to CASSLGQAGTGELFF.

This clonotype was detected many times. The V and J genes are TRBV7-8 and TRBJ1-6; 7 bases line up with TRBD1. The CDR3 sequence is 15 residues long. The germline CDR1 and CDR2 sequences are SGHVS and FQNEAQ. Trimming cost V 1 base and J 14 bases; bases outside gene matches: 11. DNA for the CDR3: TGTGCCAGCAGCTTAGGAGGGAGGGACAGTAGGGCCCTCCACTTT. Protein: CASSLGGRDSRALHF.

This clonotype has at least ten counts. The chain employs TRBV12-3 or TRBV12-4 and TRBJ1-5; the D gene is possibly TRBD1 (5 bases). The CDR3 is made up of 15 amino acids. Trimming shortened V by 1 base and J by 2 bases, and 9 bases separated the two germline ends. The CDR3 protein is CASSLVWDGNQPQHF. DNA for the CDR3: TGTGCCAGCAGTTTAGTCTGGGACGGCAATCAGCCCCAGCATTTT.

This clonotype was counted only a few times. The DNA of the CDR3 is TGCAGCGTTATGTTATGGAACACTGAAGCTTTCTTT. This sequence encodes CSVMLWNTEAFF. The chain uses TRBV29-1 and TRBJ1-1; D not resolved. V was shortened by 5 bases and J by 1 base, with 8 bases between the two germline ends. Germline loops: CDR1 SQVTM, CDR2 ANQGSEA. The CDR3 consists of 12 residues.

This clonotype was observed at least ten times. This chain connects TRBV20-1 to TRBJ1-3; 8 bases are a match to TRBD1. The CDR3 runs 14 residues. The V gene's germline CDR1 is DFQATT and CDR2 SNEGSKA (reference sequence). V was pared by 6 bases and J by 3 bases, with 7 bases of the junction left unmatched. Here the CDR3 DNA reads TGCAGTGCACGAGACAGGGGAAATGGAAACACCATATATTTT. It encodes CSARDRGNGNTIYF.

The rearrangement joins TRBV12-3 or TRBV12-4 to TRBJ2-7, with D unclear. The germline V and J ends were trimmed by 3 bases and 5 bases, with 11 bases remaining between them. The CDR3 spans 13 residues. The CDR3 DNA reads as TGTGCCAGCAGTTTGATCCGGCGGAACGAGCAGTACTTC. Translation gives CASSLIRRNEQYF.

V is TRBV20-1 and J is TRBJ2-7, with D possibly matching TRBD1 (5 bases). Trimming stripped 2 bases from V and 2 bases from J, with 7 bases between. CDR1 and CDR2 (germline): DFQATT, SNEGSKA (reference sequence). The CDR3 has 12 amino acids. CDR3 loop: CSARRGPYEQYF. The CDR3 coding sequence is TGCAGTGCTAGAAGGGGCCCCTACGAGCAGTACTTC.

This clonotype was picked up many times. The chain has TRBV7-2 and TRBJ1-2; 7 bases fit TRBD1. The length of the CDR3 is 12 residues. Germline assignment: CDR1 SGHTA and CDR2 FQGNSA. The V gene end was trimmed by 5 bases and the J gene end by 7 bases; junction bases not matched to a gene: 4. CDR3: CASSPGTVGYTF. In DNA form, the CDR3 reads TGTGCCAGCAGCCCCGGGACAGTTGGCTACACCTTC.

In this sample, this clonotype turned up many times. This chain's CDR3 is CASSFEARRDEQYF. The CDR3 region has the DNA TGTGCCAGCAGCTTTGAGGCCAGGAGAGACGAGCAGTACTTC. V and J are TRBV7-8 and TRBJ2-7; D remains ambiguous. The CDR3 runs to 14 residues. V was cut by 3 bases and J by 5 bases, with 14 bases left in between. Germline V gene lookup returns CDR1 SGHVS and CDR2 FQNEAQ.

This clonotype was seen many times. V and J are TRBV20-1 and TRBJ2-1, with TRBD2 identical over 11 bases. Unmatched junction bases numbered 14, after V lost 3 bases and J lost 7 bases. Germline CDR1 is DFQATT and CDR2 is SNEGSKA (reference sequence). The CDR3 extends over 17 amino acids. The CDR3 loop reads CSASQLGASGRNNEQFF. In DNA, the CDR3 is TGCAGTGCTAGCCAACTTGGAGCTAGCGGGAGGAATAATGAGCAGTTCTTC.

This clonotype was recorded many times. CDR3: CASTWGRSSSTDTQYF. As DNA, the CDR3 is TGTGCCAGCACCTGGGGTCGGTCCTCTAGCACAGATACGCAGTATTTT. This chain connects TRBV5-5 to TRBJ2-3; no firm D call. The CDR3 is 16 residues long. V was cut by 6 bases and J by 0 bases, with 17 bases left in between. The germline CDR1 and CDR2 sequences are SGHKS and YYEKEE (reference sequence).

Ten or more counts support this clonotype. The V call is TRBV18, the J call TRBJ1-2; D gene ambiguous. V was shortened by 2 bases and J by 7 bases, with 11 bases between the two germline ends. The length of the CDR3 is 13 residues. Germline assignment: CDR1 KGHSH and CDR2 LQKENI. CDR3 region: CASSPSEGSGYTF. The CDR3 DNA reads TGTGCCAGCTCACCATCAGAAGGTAGTGGCTACACCTTC.

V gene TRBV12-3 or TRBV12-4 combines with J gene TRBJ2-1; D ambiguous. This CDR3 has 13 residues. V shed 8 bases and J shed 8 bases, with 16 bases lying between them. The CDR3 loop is CASCPMSFDEQFF. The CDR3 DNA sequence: TGTGCCAGCTGCCCCATGAGTTTCGATGAGCAGTTCTTC.

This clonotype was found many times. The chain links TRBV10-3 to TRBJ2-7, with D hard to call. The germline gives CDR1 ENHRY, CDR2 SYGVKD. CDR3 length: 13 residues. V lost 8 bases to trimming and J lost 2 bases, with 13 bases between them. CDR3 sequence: CAILGQAPYEQYF. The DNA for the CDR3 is TGTGCCATCTTGGGCCAGGCCCCCTACGAGCAGTACTTC.

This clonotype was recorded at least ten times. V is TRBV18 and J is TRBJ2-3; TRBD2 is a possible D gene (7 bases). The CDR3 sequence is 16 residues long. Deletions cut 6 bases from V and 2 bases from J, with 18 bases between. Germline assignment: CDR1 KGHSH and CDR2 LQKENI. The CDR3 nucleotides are TGTGCCAGCTCCCTCAGGGGAGGGGGATCCACAGATACGCAGTATTTT. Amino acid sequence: CASSLRGGGSTDTQYF.

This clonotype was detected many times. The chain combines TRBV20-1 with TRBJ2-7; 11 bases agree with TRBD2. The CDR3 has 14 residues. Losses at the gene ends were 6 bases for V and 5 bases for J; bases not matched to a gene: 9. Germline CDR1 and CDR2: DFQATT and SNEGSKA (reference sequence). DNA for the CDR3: TGCAGTGCCGGTCTAGCGGGGGGATTAAACGAGCAGTACTTC. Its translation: CSAGLAGGLNEQYF.

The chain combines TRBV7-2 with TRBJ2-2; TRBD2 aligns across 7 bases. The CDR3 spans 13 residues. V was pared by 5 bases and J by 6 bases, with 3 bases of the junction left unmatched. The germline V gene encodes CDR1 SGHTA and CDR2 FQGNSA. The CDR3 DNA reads TGTGCCAGCAGCCCCAGCGGGGCCGGGGAGCTGTTTTTT. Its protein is CASSPSGAGELFF.

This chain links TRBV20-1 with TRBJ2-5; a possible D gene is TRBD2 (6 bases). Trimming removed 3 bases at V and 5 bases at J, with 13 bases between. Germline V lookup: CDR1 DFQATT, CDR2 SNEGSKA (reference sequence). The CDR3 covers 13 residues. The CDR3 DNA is TGCAGTGCTAGCGGGGGTGCCAAGGAGACCCAGTACTTC. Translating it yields CSASGGAKETQYF.

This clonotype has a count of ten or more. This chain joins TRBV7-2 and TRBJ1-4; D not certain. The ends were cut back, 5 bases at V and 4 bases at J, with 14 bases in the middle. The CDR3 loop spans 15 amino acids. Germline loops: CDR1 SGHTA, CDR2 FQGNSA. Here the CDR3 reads CASSLQQRINEKLFF. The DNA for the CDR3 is TGTGCCAGCAGCCTACAACAGCGGATTAATGAAAAACTGTTTTTT.

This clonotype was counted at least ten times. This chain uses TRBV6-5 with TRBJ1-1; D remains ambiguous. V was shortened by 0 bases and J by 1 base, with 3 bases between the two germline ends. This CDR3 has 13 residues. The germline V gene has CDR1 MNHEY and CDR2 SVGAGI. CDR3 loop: CASSYSSNTEAFF. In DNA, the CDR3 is TGTGCCAGCAGTTACTCCTCGAACACTGAAGCTTTCTTT.

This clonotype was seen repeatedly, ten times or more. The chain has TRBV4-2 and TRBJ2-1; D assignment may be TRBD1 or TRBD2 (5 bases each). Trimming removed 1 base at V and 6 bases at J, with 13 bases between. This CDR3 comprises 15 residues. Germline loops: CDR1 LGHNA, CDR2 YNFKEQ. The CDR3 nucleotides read TGTGCCAGCAGCCAAGTCCGGGGCGAAGGCAATGAGCAGTTCTTC. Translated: CASSQVRGEGNEQFF.